The clone carrying this TCR beta chain has only a few counts. Antigen: not known. The CDR3 contains 16 residues. Deletions cut 5 bases from V and 6 bases from J, with 22 bases between. Germline V CDR1 and CDR2: SGHVS, FQNEAQ. TCRdb re-analysed the 5' RACE reads in MiXCR, keeping a single row per CDR3 protein. The sample lists about 150,000 distinct CDR3 sequences; roughly 6.7% were seen once. The sample is drawn from a study of T cells after yellow fever vaccination. Study-wide results and caveats: Repertoires sorted by FACS could include abundant clonotypes that are contaminants from the bulk population.

The chain uses TRBV7-8 and TRBJ1-2, with D hard to call. Specimen: CD4+ T cells sorted from PBMCs, collected 10 days after the yellow fever booster vaccination. This receptor was obtained from a man aged 25-45 years who received the YFV17D yellow fever vaccine. CDR3 protein: CASSRISALVGDGYTF. CDR3 sequence (DNA): TGTGCCAGCAGCCGCATTTCGGCCCTCGTCGGAGATGGCTACACCTTC.